The 2 T cell receptor beta chains given below trace back to one sample, sequenced in a study of T cells in Graves' hyperthyroidism and ophthalmopathy (dated by TCRdb to the late 2010s). To prepare the library, multiplex PCR was applied. The instrument given in TCRdb is Illumina HiSeq 2000. TCR beta CDR3 regions were amplified from RNA transcripts. The TCR CDR3 was subjected to a first round of RT-PCR using the HTBI primer set and the Qiagen OneStep RT-PCR kit. Through fastp at Q25 and MiXCR, TCRdb rebuilt clones from the public reads, retaining in-frame beta chains. Records with the same CDR3 protein are collapsed into one entry carrying the most frequent genes and DNA. Present in this sample are about 270,000 distinct CDR3 sequences, roughly 22% of which were seen just once. Together, the top ten hold around 60% of the sample. The specimen was blood. These receptors came from a man aged 30-40 years with Graves' ophthalmopathy.

V is TRBV10-3 and J is TRBJ2-3; 9 nucleotides match TRBD1. The DNA end favors TRBJ1-5, so the J call may be wrong. The CDR3 covers 15 residues. CDR1 and CDR2 from the germline V gene are ENHRY and SYGVKD. The CDR3 region is CAIRFDRGITDTQHF. In DNA, the CDR3 is TGTGCCATCAGGTTCGACAGGGGGATTACAGATACGCAGCATTTT.

Many counts were recorded for this clonotype. This rearrangement joins TRBV11-1 to TRBJ2-7; TRBD1 agrees at 8 bases. This CDR3 is built from 12 residues. Germline CDR1 SGHAT, CDR2 FQDESV (reference sequence). V was pared by 3 bases and J by 6 bases, with 1 base of the junction left unmatched. For the CDR3, the DNA is TGTGCCAGCAGCTTGACAGGGGTCGAGCAGTACTTC. This encodes CASSLTGVEQYF.